This paragraph covers one TCR beta chain sequence. The CDR3 contains 15 residues. The V gene's germline CDR1 is DFQATT and CDR2 SNEGSKA (reference sequence). V shed 3 bases and J shed 2 bases, with 14 bases lying between them. The time point here: persistent/refractory GD, antithyroid drugs over 5 years with positive TRAb. With RNA extracted from PBMCs as input, the TCR library was made. The record originates from a study of regulatory T cells in long-lasting Graves disease. Investigators prepared the TCR beta libraries by applying iRepertoire HTBI primers and Arm-PCR of CDR3 regions. TCRdb processed the multiplex PCR reads anew with MiXCR; each CDR3 protein has one entry. The top ten clones hold 40% to 50% of a sample with 500,000 to 700,000 distinct CDR3 sequences, around 30% of them seen once.

The V call is TRBV20-1, the J call TRBJ1-5; a possible D gene is TRBD1 (6 bases). This specimen consisted of peripheral blood mononuclear cells (PBMCs), obtained when the disease was refractory, from a patient treated with antithyroid drugs. This TCR derives from a female donor with Graves disease. CDR3 amino acids: CSASFRGGGNQPQHF. The CDR3 DNA follows: TGCAGTGCTAGTTTTAGAGGGGGTGGCAATCAGCCCCAGCATTTT.